Below are 20 T cell receptor beta chains sequenced from a single sample in a study of shared clonotypes between healthy human individuals (TCRdb year 2020). Receptors were amplified or captured by the immunoSEQ multiplex PCR assay. Sourced from immuneACCESS, this table was stored by TCRdb with only in-frame sequences that have V and J called. A share of the clones is absent; for the studies checked, an unresolved V gene accounts for under half, and the remainder has no known explanation. The sample table holds just over 2,000,000 clones, of which 85% to 95% were seen once. Of the sample, around 1.1% falls within the top ten clones. CD8 naive samples were CD45RO-negative cells positively selected for CCR7, giving a CD45RA+CCR7+ population that excluded TemRA cells. The sample consisted of naive CD8+ T cells sorted from blood. According to the study, the label for this sample's cell subset or site signals: CD45RA+CCR7+. These receptors were obtained from a man between 18 and 35 years old in good health.

The chain recombines TRBV27 with TRBJ2-7, with 7 positions matching TRBD1. V shed 5 bases, J shed 4 bases, and the junction held 11 bases outside the gene matches. The CDR3 is 15 residues long. The germline CDR1 and CDR2 sequences are MNHEY and SMNVEV (reference sequence). The CDR3: CASSRTGPLTYEQYF. In nucleotides, the CDR3 is TGTGCCAGCAGTAGGACAGGACCCCTGACTTACGAGCAGTACTTC.

This chain uses TRBV6-1 with TRBJ2-1; D possibly matches TRBD1 or TRBD2 (7 bases each). Germline V lookup: CDR1 MNHNS, CDR2 SASEGT. Trimming removed 3 bases at V and 3 bases at J, with 18 bases between. The CDR3 has 17 amino acids. This CDR3 is CASSEGGTGTVYNEQFF. The CDR3 nucleotides are TGTGCCAGCAGTGAGGGGGGGACCGGGACAGTCTACAATGAGCAGTTCTTC.

This clone was detected a few times. The gene calls are TRBV5-8 and TRBJ2-7; no reliable D call. Deletions cut 3 bases from V and 4 bases from J, with 8 bases between. Germline-derived CDR1 and CDR2 are SGHTS and YDEGEE. This CDR3 region has 12 residues. CDR3 sequence reads: CASSSVQYEQYF. The CDR3 bases are TGTGCCAGCAGCTCCGTACAATACGAGCAGTACTTC.

The rearrangement joins TRBV28 to TRBJ1-1, with no clear D. Germline V CDR1 and CDR2: MDHEN, SYDVKM. This CDR3 region has 14 residues. With 6 bases removed from V and 1 base from J, the gap between germline ends came to 12 bases. CDR3 region: CASSQHSRNTEAFF. CDR3 coding DNA: TGTGCCAGCAGCCAGCATTCACGGAACACTGAAGCTTTCTTT. The complete variable domain, with remaining parts taken from reference TRBV28 and TRBJ1-1, reads DVKVTQSSRYLVKRTGEKVFLECVQDMDHENMFWYRQDPGLGLRLIYFSYDVKMKEKGDIPEGYSVSREKKERFSLILESASTNQTSMYLCASSQHSRNTEAFFGQGTRLTVV.

Points on this clone: This same CDR3 is encoded by further DNA sequences in the sample. The gene calls are TRBV27 and TRBJ2-2; the D gene is possibly TRBD1 (5 bases). This CDR3 region has 14 residues. Per germline, CDR1 MNHEY and CDR2 SMNVEV (reference sequence). Trimming removed 4 bases at V and 1 base at J, with 7 bases between. The CDR3, as DNA: TGTGCCAGCAGTTACCAGGGGAACACCGGGGAGCTGTTTTTT. Residues: CASSYQGNTGELFF.

In this sample, this clone turned up once. The same CDR3 can be traced to other DNA sequences in this sample. The chain combines TRBV5-6 with TRBJ2-7; D not certain. There are 11 residues in the CDR3. Germline values: CDR1 SGHDT, CDR2 YYEEEE. V lost 4 bases to trimming and J lost 5 bases, with 7 bases between them. CDR3 sequence: CASSLGDEQYF. The CDR3 coding sequence is TGTGCCAGCAGCCTTGGGGACGAGCAGTACTTC.

The rearrangement links TRBV5-6 to TRBJ2-1; TRBD1 is a possible D gene (6 bases). Per germline, CDR1 SGHDT and CDR2 YYEEEE. CDR3 length: 12 amino acids. V was shortened by 4 bases and J by 7 bases, with 9 bases between the two germline ends. Here the CDR3 reads CASSADSNEQFF. The CDR3, as DNA: TGTGCCAGCAGCGCGGACAGTAATGAGCAGTTCTTC.

This clone was seen only once. The V and J genes are TRBV7-2 and TRBJ1-5; D is undetermined. The CDR3 consists of 13 residues. V lost 2 bases to trimming and J lost 5 bases, with 7 bases between them. The germline CDR1 and CDR2 sequences are SGHTA and FQGNSA. In DNA, the CDR3 is TGTGCCAGCAGCTTAACGAACGATCAGCCCCAGCATTTT. It encodes CASSLTNDQPQHF.

The rearrangement links TRBV5-1 to TRBJ2-3, with TRBD2 matching 13 bases. The junction had 7 bases not matched to a gene; V was cut back by 4 bases and J by 5 bases. This CDR3 has 16 amino acids. Per the germline V gene, CDR1 is SGHRS and CDR2 is YFSETQ. CDR3 residues: CASSVLAGGRLDTQYF. CDR3 DNA: TGCGCCAGCAGCGTACTAGCGGGGGGGCGGTTAGATACGCAGTATTTT.

This chain connects TRBV7-9 to TRBJ2-3; D remains ambiguous. The germline gives CDR1 SEHNR, CDR2 FQNEAQ (reference sequence). The CDR3 runs 15 residues. Trimming left V 8 bases short and J 2 bases short, with 17 bases between. CDR3 region: CASLDPIRSTDTQYF. Written as DNA, the CDR3 is TGTGCCAGCCTAGACCCCATCAGATCCACAGATACGCAGTATTTT.

This clone occurred once. The gene calls are TRBV7-2 and TRBJ2-7; D assignment may be TRBD1 or TRBD2 (5 bases each). Looked up from germline, CDR1 is SGHTA and CDR2 is FQGNSA. The CDR3 consists of 15 residues. V dropped 5 bases and J dropped 0 bases, with 14 bases sitting between them. This chain's CDR3 is CASSQGWGSSYEQYF. The CDR3 coding sequence is TGTGCCAGCAGCCAAGGTTGGGGGAGCTCCTACGAGCAGTACTTC.

This chain links TRBV19 with TRBJ2-4, with TRBD1 matching over 8 bases. The germline CDR1 and CDR2 sequences are LNHDA and SQIVND (reference sequence). The CDR3 has 17 residues. V was pared by 5 bases and J by 1 base, with 10 bases of the junction left unmatched. CDR3 nucleotides: TGTGCCAGTAGTCCCAACAGGGGGGCTGGGGCCAAAAACATTCAGTACTTC. Its translation is CASSPNRGAGAKNIQYF. Full variable domain (rest looked up from reference TRBV19 and TRBJ2-4): DGGITQSPKYLFRKEGQNVTLSCEQNLNHDAMYWYRQDPGQGLRLIYYSQIVNDFQKGDIAEGYSVSREKKESFPLTVTSAQKNPTAFYLCASSPNRGAGAKNIQYFGAGTRLSVL.

V and J are TRBV28 and TRBJ2-5, with no clear D. This CDR3 has 14 amino acids. V gave up 2 bases and J gave up 0 bases, with 7 bases separating them. Germline CDR1 is MDHEN and CDR2 is SYDVKM. The CDR3 DNA sequence: TGTGCCAGCAGTTTAAGGCGGAACCAAGAGACCCAGTACTTC. It is translated as CASSLRRNQETQYF. Full variable domain (outside the CDR3, taken from reference TRBV28 and TRBJ2-5): DVKVTQSSRYLVKRTGEKVFLECVQDMDHENMFWYRQDPGLGLRLIYFSYDVKMKEKGDIPEGYSVSREKKERFSLILESASTNQTSMYLCASSLRRNQETQYFGPGTRLLVL.

The V call is TRBV4-1, the J call TRBJ2-5; D is undetermined. Germline loops: CDR1 MGHRA, CDR2 YSYEKL. This CDR3 is 12 amino acids long. Trimming left V 7 bases short and J 5 bases short, with 11 bases between. The CDR3 spells CASKPAAETQYF. In nucleotides, the CDR3 is TGCGCCAGCAAGCCGGCTGCGGAGACCCAGTACTTC.

The V call is TRBV13, the J call TRBJ2-7, with D perhaps TRBD1 (6 bases). V dropped 1 base and J dropped 3 bases, with 16 bases sitting between them. Germline values: CDR1 PRHDT, CDR2 FYEKMQ (reference sequence). This CDR3 contains 16 residues. Here the CDR3 reads CASSLVARGTHYEQYF. CDR3 DNA: TGTGCCAGCAGCTTAGTCGCCAGGGGAACTCACTACGAGCAGTACTTC.

This clone has only one observation. The rearrangement uses TRBV10-2 and TRBJ1-1; tentatively, D is TRBD1 (6 bases). This CDR3 contains 11 residues. Trimming pared 6 bases from V and 6 bases from J, leaving 8 bases between. Germline values: CDR1 WSHSY, CDR2 SAAADI. In nucleotides, the CDR3 is TGCGCCAGCAGCAGGGGCTCTGAAGCTTTCTTT. Translation: CASSRGSEAFF.

This sequence joins TRBV4-1 and TRBJ2-7; 7 bases match TRBD2. The CDR3 consists of 16 residues. After removal of 5 bases from V and 1 base from J, the junction contained 11 bases not matched to a gene. Germline CDR1 is MGHRA and CDR2 is YSYEKL. The CDR3 spells CASSSHRRESSYEQYF. In DNA, the CDR3 is TGCGCCAGCAGCTCACACAGGCGGGAGAGTTCCTACGAGCAGTACTTC.

The V and J genes are TRBV11-2 and TRBJ2-6, with 8 bases that match TRBD1. CDR3 length: 17 amino acids. CDR1 is SGHAT and CDR2 is FQNNGV in the germline V gene. V lost 3 bases to trimming and J lost 2 bases; unmatched junction nucleotides: 6. Here the CDR3 DNA reads TGTGCCAGCAGCTTTCGGGACAGGTACACTGGGGCCAACGTCCTGACTTTC. Protein product: CASSFRDRYTGANVLTF.

The chain is built from TRBV4-3 and TRBJ2-7; a possible D gene is TRBD2 (7 bases). The CDR3 is made up of 16 amino acids. V lost 0 bases and J 6 bases, leaving 18 bases between the germline ends. The germline V gene encodes CDR1 LGHNA and CDR2 YSLEER. The CDR3 coding sequence is TGCGCCAGCAGCCAAGATAGGGACGGGGGGCGGACCGAGCAGTACTTC. This gives the protein CASSQDRDGGRTEQYF.

Regarding this clone: Within the sample, other DNA sequences also encode this same CDR3. The rearrangement links TRBV4-1 to TRBJ2-7; 8 bases are a match to TRBD2. Germline CDR1 reads MGHRA; CDR2 reads YSYEKL. J gave up 2 bases and V 6 bases, and 6 bases lay outside the gene matches. The CDR3 is 14 residues long. The CDR3 loop reads CASSHLAGTYEQYF. The DNA of the CDR3 is TGCGCCAGCAGTCACTTAGCGGGAACCTACGAGCAGTACTTC.